This TCR beta chain derives from a study of control samples from healthy donors and cancer patients. The assay was immunoSEQ multiplex PCR, and TCRdb's table has in-frame clones only and misses some. The sample lists around 110,000 clones, nearly 95% seen once, with around 2.5% in the top ten. J lost 3 bases, V lost 4 bases, and 4 bases had no gene match. Per the germline V gene, CDR1 is SGHRS and CDR2 is YFSETQ. The CDR3 contains 15 residues. The TCR originated in a man between 25 and 39 years old in good health. Source material: blood. V is TRBV5-1 and J is TRBJ2-2, with TRBD1 matching over 9 bases. The CDR3 sequence: CASSPRTGDTGELFF. The CDR3 DNA sequence: TGCGCCAGCAGCCCTCGGACAGGGGACACCGGGGAGCTGTTTTTT.